These 8 T cell receptor beta chains share one sample of origin, sequenced in a study of OX40 agonist ivuxolimab in advanced cancers. The library was made by the immunoSEQ multiplex PCR assay. In TCRdb, the immuneACCESS table is reduced to in-frame sequences with V and J assigned. These tables do not hold every clone; where another copy was compared, an unresolved V gene accounts for under half, and the others remain unexplained. Counted in this sample were under 60,000 clones; less than 90% of them appeared once. Of the sample, roughly 54% is held by the ten largest clones. The sequences come from CD4+ or CD8+ T cells sorted from blood, collected in a trial of the OX40 agonist ivuxolimab. The source of these receptors is an adult with an advanced solid tumor such as melanoma, head and neck, liver or kidney cancer.

The chain uses TRBV4-1 and TRBJ2-5; D gene ambiguous. Trimming pared 4 bases from V and 5 bases from J, leaving 23 bases between. Germline lookup yields CDR1 MGHRA and CDR2 YSYEKL. The CDR3 extends over 17 amino acids. The CDR3: CASSRDSGSLDRETQYF. As DNA, the CDR3 is TGCGCCAGCAGCCGAGACTCCGGGTCTCTGGATAGGGAGACCCAGTACTTC.

This clone is a singleton in its sample. The gene calls are TRBV6-6 and TRBJ2-2; 7 bases are a match to TRBD2. The CDR3 runs 16 residues. Per germline, CDR1 MNHNY and CDR2 SVGAGI (reference sequence). V was pared by 2 bases and J by 3 bases, with 6 bases of the junction left unmatched. The CDR3 loop is CASSYLGGTDTGELFF. CDR3 DNA sequence: TGTGCCAGCAGTTACCTCGGGGGGACGGACACCGGGGAGCTGTTTTTT.

In DNA, the CDR3 is TGTGCCAGCAGCCCCGGGACAGGGGGAAACATTCAGTACTTC. Amino acid sequence: CASSPGTGGNIQYF. The chain carries TRBV11-2 and TRBJ2-4; TRBD1 matches at 11 bases. The ends lost 5 bases at V and 6 bases at J; junction bases unmatched: 3. This CDR3 is built from 14 residues. Germline V lookup: CDR1 SGHAT, CDR2 FQNNGV.

The V and J genes are TRBV9 and TRBJ1-5, with 8 bases that match TRBD1. CDR1 and CDR2 (germline): SGDLS, YYNGEE. J gave up 7 bases and V 3 bases, and 9 bases lay outside the gene matches. This CDR3 is built from 15 residues. The DNA of the CDR3 is TGTGCCAGCAGCGCTTCAGGGGGCATGAGCCAGCCCCAGCATTTT. Translation gives CASSASGGMSQPQHF.

The V and J genes are TRBV7-9 and TRBJ2-1, with unresolved D. Trimming stripped 5 bases from V and 1 base from J, with 6 bases between. There are 13 residues in the CDR3. CDR1 is SEHNR and CDR2 is FQNEAQ in the germline V gene (reference sequence). The CDR3 loop reads CASSQGSYNEQFF. As DNA, the CDR3 is TGTGCCAGCAGCCAAGGTTCCTACAATGAGCAGTTCTTC.

This chain connects TRBV30 to TRBJ2-1; 7 bases line up with TRBD1. CDR1 GTSNPN and CDR2 SVGIG come from the germline V gene (reference sequence). The CDR3 has 13 residues. The J segment lost 4 bases and the V segment lost 4 bases, leaving 4 bases of the junction unmatched. CDR3 sequence reads: CAWTPDRYNEQFF. The DNA for the CDR3 is TGTGCCTGGACCCCGGACAGGTACAATGAGCAGTTCTTC.

The chain couples TRBV2 to TRBJ2-5; D unresolved. The DNA end lines up better with TRBJ2-7; the J call may be wrong. Germline V gene data show CDR1 as SNHLY and CDR2 as FYNNEI. This CDR3 is 12 amino acids long. The CDR3 nucleotides are TGTGCCAGCAGTGATCGATCCTACGAGCAGTACTTC. It codes for CASSDRSYEQYF.

The table lists this clone with a few counts. This sequence joins TRBV5-4 and TRBJ2-5; possible D gene TRBD1, 8 bases. The germline V gene encodes CDR1 SGHNT and CDR2 YYREEE (reference sequence). V lost 4 bases and J 7 bases, leaving 17 bases between the germline ends. The CDR3 has 14 residues. DNA for the CDR3: TGTGCCAGCAGCGGGATGACAGGGGAGGGGACCCAGTACTTC. Amino acid sequence: CASSGMTGEGTQYF.